The sample holds a few counts of the clone carrying this T cell receptor beta chain. Antigen: not known. This record belongs to a study of T cells after yellow fever vaccination. General study findings and limits: Across the CD4 and CD8 compartments, a small share of clonotypes was present in both.

Generation of TCR cDNA used 5'RACE template switching (which added a universal primer site and UMIs). One entry per CDR3 protein, called by TCRdb with MiXCR from the 5' RACE reads. Found here are some 560,000 distinct CDR3 sequences, over 15% of them singletons; the top ten hold approximately 15%. Germline V gene data show CDR1 as DFQATT and CDR2 as SNEGSKA (reference sequence). V lost 1 base and J lost 2, with 21 bases in between. There are 17 residues in the CDR3. Sequencing was performed on PBMCs, taken 15 days after the yellow fever booster vaccination. The chain has TRBV20-1 and TRBJ2-7, with a tentative D call TRBD1 (6 bases). The TCR was taken from a man aged 25-45 years who received the YFV17D yellow fever vaccine. The CDR3 loop reads CSARARPGQTTTYEQYF. The CDR3 bases are TGCAGTGCTAGAGCTCGACCTGGACAGACAACCACCTACGAGCAGTACTTC.